This TCR beta chain was identified during a study of T cells in localized non-small cell lung cancer. Study observations and caveats: Sequencing was limited to one tumor region, leaving the possibility of heterogeneity open. Paired adjacent lung recovered a median roughly 56 of the top 100 tumor clones. Longer survival (overall) was linked to higher T cell density in blood. There was higher T cell clonality in uninvolved adjacent lung than in tumor, and it was highest there.

For this clone: The antigen is undetermined.

Some clones are missing from TCRdb's copy, which holds only in-frame ones; the method was immunoSEQ multiplex PCR. The profile covers roughly 35,000 clones, with approximately 90% appearing a single time and about 10% taken by the ten largest. With 4 bases removed from V and 2 bases from J, the gap between germline ends came to 11 bases. The germline CDR1 and CDR2 sequences are KGHSH and LQKENI. The CDR3 has 14 amino acids. The source was peripheral blood mononuclear cells, collected before any cancer treatment. This rearrangement joins TRBV18 to TRBJ2-5; perhaps D is TRBD1 or TRBD2 (5 bases each). This TCR derives from a female donor of 60 years or more with stage II lung adenocarcinoma. The CDR3: CASSRSGAQETQYF. The DNA of the CDR3 is TGTGCCAGCTCACGTTCCGGGGCGCAAGAGACCCAGTACTTC.